A selection of T cell receptor beta chains follows, all from one sample in a study of Ad26.COV2.S vaccination and SARS-CoV-2 variants. The method was immunoSEQ multiplex PCR; TCRdb's version includes in-frame clones alone and lacks a portion of them. The sample includes about 350,000 clones, about 85% seen only once; the top ten take around 3%. The sequenced sample was peripheral blood, obtained in a trial of Ad26.COV2.S vaccine versus placebo. Every receptor here comes from a person between 18 and 65 years old who received the Ad26.COV2.S COVID-19 vaccine or a placebo. CDR3s include the opening cysteine and the closing phenylalanine or tryptophan.

J gene: TRBJ1-4
V gene: TRBV4-1
CDR3 protein: CASSPYPGTGEGKLFF

J gene: TRBJ2-7
V gene: TRBV12-3/TRBV12-4
CDR3 protein: CASSGVGSRQYF

J gene: TRBJ2-2
V gene: TRBV10-3
CDR3 protein: CAIRSGRTNTGELFF

J gene: TRBJ2-7
V gene: TRBV4-1
CDR3 protein: CASSQNRDNSYEQYF

J gene: TRBJ1-1
V gene: TRBV6-5
CDR3 protein: CASQWAATEAFF

J gene: TRBJ1-3
V gene: TRBV2
CDR3 protein: CASRPGGRSGNTIYF

J gene: TRBJ2-7
V gene: TRBV12-3/TRBV12-4
CDR3 protein: CASSQTGTDEQYF

J gene: TRBJ2-3
V gene: TRBV2
CDR3 protein: CASRRSGRPDTQYF

J gene: TRBJ2-5
V gene: TRBV7-2
CDR3 protein: CASTPGLTSGSLGETQYF

J gene: TRBJ2-7
V gene: TRBV4-3
CDR3 protein: CASSFDGRESSYEQYF

J gene: TRBJ2-1
V gene: TRBV7-9
CDR3 protein: CASSLSGTSGNEQFF

J gene: TRBJ1-5
V gene: TRBV7-2
CDR3 protein: CASSLRGQINQPQHF

J gene: TRBJ1-6
V gene: TRBV5-1
CDR3 protein: CASSRDSSYNSPLHF

J gene: TRBJ2-3
V gene: TRBV5-6
CDR3 protein: CASSLEGLALTDTQYF